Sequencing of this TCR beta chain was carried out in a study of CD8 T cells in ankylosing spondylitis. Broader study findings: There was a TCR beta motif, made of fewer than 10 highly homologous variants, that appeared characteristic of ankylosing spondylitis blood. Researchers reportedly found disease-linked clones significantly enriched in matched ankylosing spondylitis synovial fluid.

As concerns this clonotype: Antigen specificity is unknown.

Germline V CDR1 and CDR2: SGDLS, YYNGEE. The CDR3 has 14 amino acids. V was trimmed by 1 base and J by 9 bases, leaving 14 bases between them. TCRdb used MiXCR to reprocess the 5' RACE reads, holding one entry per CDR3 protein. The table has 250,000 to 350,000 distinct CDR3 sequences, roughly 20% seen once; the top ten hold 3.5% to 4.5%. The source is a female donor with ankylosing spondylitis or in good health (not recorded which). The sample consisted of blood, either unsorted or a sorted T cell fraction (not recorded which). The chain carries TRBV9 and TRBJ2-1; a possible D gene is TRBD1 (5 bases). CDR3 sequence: CASSVLGAQAEQFF. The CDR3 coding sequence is TGTGCCAGCAGCGTACTTGGGGCGCAGGCTGAGCAGTTCTTC.